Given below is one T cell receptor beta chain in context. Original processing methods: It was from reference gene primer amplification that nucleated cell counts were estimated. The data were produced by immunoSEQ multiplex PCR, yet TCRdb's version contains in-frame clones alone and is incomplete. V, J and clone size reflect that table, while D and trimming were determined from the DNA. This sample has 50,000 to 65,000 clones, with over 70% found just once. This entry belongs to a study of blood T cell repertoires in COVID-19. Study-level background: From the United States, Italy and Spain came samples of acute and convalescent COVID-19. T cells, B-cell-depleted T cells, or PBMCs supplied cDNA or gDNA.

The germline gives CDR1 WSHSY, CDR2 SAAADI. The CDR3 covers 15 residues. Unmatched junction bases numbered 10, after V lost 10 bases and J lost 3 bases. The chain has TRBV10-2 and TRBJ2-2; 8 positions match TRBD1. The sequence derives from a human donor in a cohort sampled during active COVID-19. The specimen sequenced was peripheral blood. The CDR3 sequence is CATTGQGRYTGELFF. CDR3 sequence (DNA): TGCGCCACCACAGGACAGGGTCGATACACCGGGGAGCTGTTTTTT.